These 19 T cell receptor beta chains came from one sample sequenced in a study of T-cell memory formation after mild COVID-19. TCRdb used MiXCR to reprocess the 5' RACE reads, holding one entry per CDR3 protein. The profile shows 40,000 to 60,000 distinct CDR3 sequences, over 8.5% of them singletons. The specimen was PBMCs or a T cell subset sorted from them (not recorded which). These TCRs come from an adult woman who had mild COVID-19 (a few samples of this study predate the infection). Cell type and time point are not known.

The chain employs TRBV7-3 and TRBJ2-1; 7 bases agree with TRBD1. Germline V gene data show CDR1 as SGHTA and CDR2 as FQGTGA. V dropped 4 bases and J dropped 5; count of bases not matched to a gene: 17. The CDR3 consists of 18 residues. CDR3 bases: TGTGCCAGCAGCTCCCTCTTATCGGACAGGAAATTTAACAATGAGCAGTTCTTC. Translated, it gives CASSSLLSDRKFNNEQFF.

This clonotype was recorded many times. The genes are TRBV19 and TRBJ2-7, with D possibly matching TRBD1 (5 bases). The germline V gene has CDR1 LNHDA and CDR2 SQIVND (reference sequence). The ends were cut back, 6 bases at V and 1 base at J, with 13 bases in the middle. This CDR3 comprises 14 residues. CDR3 nucleotides: TGTGCCAGTAGGACAGACACGACGTCCTACGAGCAGTACTTC. The encoded protein is CASRTDTTSYEQYF.

This clonotype was found a few times. The V call is TRBV29-1, the J call TRBJ2-2, with 11 bases identical to TRBD2. The germline CDR1 and CDR2 sequences are SQVTM and ANQGSEA. Unmatched junction bases numbered 8, after V lost 5 bases and J lost 0 bases. The CDR3 is 17 residues long. The CDR3 region has the DNA TGCAGCGTTCTTTCGGCTAGCGGGGGGACGAACACCGGGGAGCTGTTTTTT. It specifies CSVLSASGGTNTGELFF.

The table lists this clonotype with a few counts. CDR3 coding DNA: TGTGCCAGCAGCTTGCAGGGCACTGAAGCTTTCTTT. It is translated as CASSLQGTEAFF. The chain is built from TRBV5-5 and TRBJ1-1; tentative D call: TRBD1 (5 bases). The CDR3 is 12 residues long. The germline CDR1 and CDR2 sequences are SGHKS and YYEKEE (reference sequence). V was clipped by 1 base and J by 4 bases, with 5 bases between them.

This clonotype was picked up many times. The rearrangement links TRBV7-3 to TRBJ2-5, with no clear D. The CDR3 runs 13 residues. The germline gives CDR1 SGHTA, CDR2 FQGTGA. Deletions cut 3 bases from V and 4 bases from J, with 9 bases between. The CDR3: CASSFHKGETQYF. CDR3 DNA: TGTGCCAGCAGCTTCCACAAGGGAGAGACCCAGTACTTC.

V usage is TRBV7-8 and J usage is TRBJ1-5, with D possibly TRBD1 on 5 matching bases. Germline CDR1 and CDR2: SGHVS and FQNEAQ. The V and J ends lost 6 bases and 1 base respectively, with 10 bases between them. This CDR3 spans 14 amino acids. Here the CDR3 reads CASSRDRSNQPQHF. As DNA, the CDR3 is TGTGCCAGCAGTCGAGACAGAAGCAATCAGCCCCAGCATTTT. The whole variable domain, remainder taken from reference TRBV7-8 and TRBJ1-5, is GAGVSQSPRYKVAKRGQDVALRCDPISGHVSLFWYQQALGQGPEFLTYFQNEAQLDKSGLPSDRFFAERPEGSVSTLKIQRTQQEDSAVYLCASSRDRSNQPQHFGDGTRLSIL.

The sample holds many counts of this clonotype. The chain combines TRBV24-1 with TRBJ1-5; D is uncertain. Germline V lookup: CDR1 KGHDR, CDR2 SFDVKD. The CDR3 consists of 14 residues. Deletions cut 1 base from V and 2 bases from J, with 5 bases between. CDR3: CATSDFAGNQPQHF. The DNA of the CDR3 is TGTGCCACCAGTGATTTCGCTGGCAATCAGCCCCAGCATTTT.

This clonotype was counted at least ten times. V and J are TRBV10-3 and TRBJ2-7; TRBD1 aligns across 8 bases. The V gene end was trimmed by 3 bases and the J gene end by 3 bases; junction bases not matched to a gene: 7. The CDR3 sequence is 15 residues long. Germline assignment: CDR1 ENHRY and CDR2 SYGVKD. CDR3 region: CAISEGQGRIYEQYF. CDR3 in DNA: TGTGCCATCAGTGAAGGACAGGGAAGGATCTACGAGCAGTACTTC.

Remarks on this clonotype: This could be a read error, since a much larger clone is one nucleotide away. V gene TRBV5-1 combines with J gene TRBJ2-2; D not certain. V shed 7 bases and J shed 6 bases, with 7 bases lying between them. The CDR3 extends over 11 amino acids. Germline V gives CDR1 SGHRS, CDR2 YFSETQ. Here the CDR3 reads CASSNPGELFF. CDR3 nucleotides: TGCGCCAGCTCTAACCCCGGGGAGCTGTTTTTT. The full variable domain, in which reference TRBV5-1 and TRBJ2-2 provide the parts outside the CDR3, is KAGVTQTPRYLIKTRGQQVTLSCSPISGHRSVSWYQQTPGQGLQFLFEYFSETQRNKGNFPGRFSGRQFSNSRSEMNVSTLELGDSALYLCASSNPGELFFGEGSRLTVL.

This clonotype was observed a few times. Compared with germline, one end of the junction differs, possibly owing to a read error. The rearrangement joins TRBV7-9 to TRBJ1-2, with a possible D match to TRBD1 (5 bases). The CDR3 is made up of 13 amino acids. The germline CDR1 and CDR2 sequences are SEHNR and FQNEAQ (reference sequence). CDR3 amino acids: CASRLGQNYGYTF. DNA of the CDR3: TGTGCCAGCAGATTAGGACAAAACTATGGCTACACCTTC.

This clonotype was observed a handful of times. The chain couples TRBV29-1 to TRBJ1-2, with D hard to call. Trimming took 7 bases from V and 7 from J, leaving 13 bases between them. The germline CDR1 and CDR2 sequences are SQVTM and ANQGSEA. The CDR3 sequence is 11 residues long. The chain's CDR3 is CSGGELRGYTF. In nucleotides, the CDR3 is TGCAGCGGCGGGGAATTACGTGGCTACACCTTC.

The chain has TRBV4-3 and TRBJ1-5; D not resolved. Per the germline V gene, CDR1 is LGHNA and CDR2 is YSLEER. Deletions cut 0 bases from V and 5 bases from J, with 11 bases between. The CDR3 contains 15 residues. CDR3 protein: CASSQDYEGYQPQHF. DNA for the CDR3: TGCGCCAGCAGCCAAGATTACGAGGGTTATCAGCCCCAGCATTTT.

This clonotype was seen many times. This sequence joins TRBV5-1 and TRBJ2-3; TRBD1 matches 8 bases. From germline, CDR1 is SGHRS and CDR2 YFSETQ. The CDR3 runs to 15 residues. J lost 2 bases, V lost 7 bases, and 9 bases had no gene match. The CDR3 bases are TGCGCCAGCGTTCCAGGGGGCGGTTACACAGATACGCAGTATTTT. Amino acid sequence: CASVPGGGYTDTQYF.

The CDR3 region has the DNA TGCAGTGCTAGGGGTTCAGGGGCCGGGCAGAACGGGGAGCTGTTTTTT. It encodes CSARGSGAGQNGELFF. The gene calls are TRBV20-1 and TRBJ2-2, with TRBD1 as a possible D gene (6 bases). The CDR3 spans 16 residues. Trimming removed 3 bases from V and 7 bases from J, with 21 bases in between. The V gene's germline CDR1 is DFQATT and CDR2 SNEGSKA (reference sequence).

This clonotype is labeled as medium-sized. V gene TRBV20-1 combines with J gene TRBJ2-3; the match to TRBD2 covers 11 bases. This CDR3 contains 16 residues. Looked up from germline, CDR1 is DFQATT and CDR2 is SNEGSKA (reference sequence). The V segment lost 4 bases and the J segment 0 bases; nucleotides outside the gene matches: 6. The CDR3 bases are TGCAGTGCTACTACCCGGACTAGCGGGAGCACAGATACGCAGTATTTT. It specifies CSATTRTSGSTDTQYF.

The table lists this clonotype with many counts. The V call is TRBV27, the J call TRBJ1-5, with D maybe TRBD1 (6 bases). Germline loops: CDR1 MNHEY, CDR2 SMNVEV (reference sequence). CDR3 size: 15 residues. The ends were cut back, 2 bases at V and 4 bases at J, with 12 bases in the middle. In DNA, the CDR3 is TGTGCCAGCAGTTTAAGGGGGATGAGAAATCAGCCCCAGCATTTT. It encodes CASSLRGMRNQPQHF.

V is TRBV7-9 and J is TRBJ2-3, with a tentative D call TRBD1 (5 bases). V lost 5 bases and J lost 7, with 10 bases in between. CDR3 length: 12 amino acids. Germline lookup yields CDR1 SEHNR and CDR2 FQNEAQ (reference sequence). CDR3 residues: CASSQGRNTQYF. The CDR3 nucleotides are TGTGCCAGCAGCCAGGGCAGGAATACGCAGTATTTT.

This clonotype was seen ten or more times. The gene calls are TRBV20-1 and TRBJ1-1; 10 bases align to TRBD1. V lost 1 base, J lost 3 bases, and 14 bases stayed unmatched. Germline V gene sequence: CDR1 DFQATT, CDR2 SNEGSKA (reference sequence). The CDR3 is 18 residues long. This chain's CDR3 is CSARGYGQGVRSDTEAFF. The CDR3 DNA reads TGCAGTGCTAGAGGATACGGACAGGGGGTTAGGTCGGACACTGAAGCTTTCTTT.

At least ten counts were recorded for this clonotype. This sequence joins TRBV20-1 and TRBJ2-3; 12 nucleotides line up with TRBD2. In germline, CDR1 is DFQATT, CDR2 SNEGSKA (reference sequence). CDR3 length: 16 amino acids. V shed 3 bases and J 6 bases; nucleotides not matched to a gene: 10. The DNA for the CDR3 is TGCAGTGCTAGGCCGACTAGCGGGAGAATTTCGGATACGCAGTATTTT. Amino acids: CSARPTSGRISDTQYF.